The T cell receptor beta chain under discussion was sequenced for a study of blood T cell repertoires in COVID-19. Study summary: PBMCs, B-cell-depleted T cells, or T cells provided the cDNA or gDNA that made up the material.

CDR1 MNHEY and CDR2 SVGEGT come from the germline V gene. V was pared by 6 bases and J by 6 bases, with 8 bases of the junction left unmatched. This CDR3 comprises 14 residues. Sequenced by immunoSEQ multiplex PCR; TCRdb stores in-frame clones only, minus some. The data contain about 29,000 clones, roughly nine tenths of them singletons. What was sequenced was peripheral blood. The chain has TRBV6-2 or TRBV6-3 and TRBJ1-5; 7 positions match TRBD1. This receptor was taken from a human donor in a cohort sampled during active COVID-19. CDR3 bases: TGTGCCAGCAGGCCTACAGGGGATCGTCAGCCCCAGCATTTT. It encodes CASRPTGDRQPQHF.